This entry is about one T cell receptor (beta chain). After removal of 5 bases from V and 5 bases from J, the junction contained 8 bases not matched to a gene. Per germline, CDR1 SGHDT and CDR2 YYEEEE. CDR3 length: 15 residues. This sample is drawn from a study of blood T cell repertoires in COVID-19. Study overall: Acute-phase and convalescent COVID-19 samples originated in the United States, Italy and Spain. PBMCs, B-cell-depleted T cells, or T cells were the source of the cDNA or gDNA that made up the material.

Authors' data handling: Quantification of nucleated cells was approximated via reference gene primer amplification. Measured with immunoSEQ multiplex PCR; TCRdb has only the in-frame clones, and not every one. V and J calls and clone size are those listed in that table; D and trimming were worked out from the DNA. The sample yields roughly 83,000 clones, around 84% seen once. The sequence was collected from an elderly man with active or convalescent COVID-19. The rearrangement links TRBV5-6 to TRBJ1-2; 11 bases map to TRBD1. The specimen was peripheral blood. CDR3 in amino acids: CASRPPGQGGYGYTF. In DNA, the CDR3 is TGTGCCAGCAGGCCGCCGGGACAGGGGGGTTATGGCTACACCTTC.